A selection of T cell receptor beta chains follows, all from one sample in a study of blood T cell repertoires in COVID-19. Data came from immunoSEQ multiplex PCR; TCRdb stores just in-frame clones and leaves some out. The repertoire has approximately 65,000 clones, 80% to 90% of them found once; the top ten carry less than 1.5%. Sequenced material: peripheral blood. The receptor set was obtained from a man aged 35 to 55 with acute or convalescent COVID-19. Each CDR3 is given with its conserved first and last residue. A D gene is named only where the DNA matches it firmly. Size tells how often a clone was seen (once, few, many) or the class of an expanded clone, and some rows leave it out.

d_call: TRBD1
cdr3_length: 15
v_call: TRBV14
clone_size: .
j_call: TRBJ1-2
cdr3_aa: CASSPWTGVDYGYTF
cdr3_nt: TGTGCCAGCAGCCCTTGGACAGGAGTAGACTATGGCTACACCTTC

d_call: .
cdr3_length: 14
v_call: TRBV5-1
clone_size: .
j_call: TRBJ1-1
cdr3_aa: CASSLGVTNTEAFF
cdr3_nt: TGCGCCAGCTCGCTAGGAGTCACGAACACTGAAGCTTTCTTT

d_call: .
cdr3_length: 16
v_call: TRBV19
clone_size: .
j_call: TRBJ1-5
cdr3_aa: CASSRSAGMSNQPQHF
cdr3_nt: TGTGCCAGTAGTCGTTCGGCGGGTATGAGCAATCAGCCCCAGCATTTT

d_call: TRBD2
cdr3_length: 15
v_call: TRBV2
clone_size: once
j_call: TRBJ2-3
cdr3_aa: CASSGLAGASDTQYF
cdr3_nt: TGTGCCAGCAGTGGTCTAGCGGGGGCCTCAGATACGCAGTATTTT

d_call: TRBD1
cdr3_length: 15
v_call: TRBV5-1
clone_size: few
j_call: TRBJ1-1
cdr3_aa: CASSYAGGSNTEAFF
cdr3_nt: TGCGCCAGCAGCTACGCAGGGGGCTCGAACACTGAAGCTTTCTTT

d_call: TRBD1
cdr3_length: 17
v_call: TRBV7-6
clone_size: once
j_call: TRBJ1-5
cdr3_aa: CASSLDHGTGGNQPQHF
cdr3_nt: TGTGCCAGCAGCTTAGATCATGGGACAGGGGGCAATCAGCCCCAGCATTTT

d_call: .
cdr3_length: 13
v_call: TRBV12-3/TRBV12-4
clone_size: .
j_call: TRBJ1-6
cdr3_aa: CASNPSTGGPLHF
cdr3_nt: TGTGCCAGCAACCCTTCCACCGGGGGGCCCCTCCACTTT

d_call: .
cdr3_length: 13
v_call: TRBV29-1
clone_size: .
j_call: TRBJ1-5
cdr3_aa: CSTKGDPGQPQHF
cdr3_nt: TGCAGCACGAAGGGAGACCCGGGTCAGCCCCAGCATTTT

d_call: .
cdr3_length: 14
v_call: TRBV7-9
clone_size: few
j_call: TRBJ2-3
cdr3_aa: CASGRSGNTDTQYF
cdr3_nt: TGTGCCAGCGGCAGAAGCGGCAACACAGATACGCAGTATTTT

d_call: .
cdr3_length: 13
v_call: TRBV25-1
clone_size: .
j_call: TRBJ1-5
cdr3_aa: CASGGPGNQPQHF
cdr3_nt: TGTGCTTCGGGGGGGCCAGGCAATCAGCCCCAGCATTTT

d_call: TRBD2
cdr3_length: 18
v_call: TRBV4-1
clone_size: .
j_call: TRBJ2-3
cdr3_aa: CASSQDPSGGTPTDTQYF
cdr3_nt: TGCGCCAGCAGCCAAGATCCAAGCGGGGGAACACCCACAGATACGCAGTATTTT

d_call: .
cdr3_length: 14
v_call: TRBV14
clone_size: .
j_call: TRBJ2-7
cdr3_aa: CASSQRKGPYEQYF
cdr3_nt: TGTGCCAGCAGCCAAAGGAAGGGGCCCTACGAGCAGTACTTC

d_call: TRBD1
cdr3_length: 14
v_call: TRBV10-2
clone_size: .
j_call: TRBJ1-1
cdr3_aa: CAISGTGGFAEAFF
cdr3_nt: TGCGCCATCTCCGGGACAGGGGGGTTCGCTGAAGCTTTCTTT

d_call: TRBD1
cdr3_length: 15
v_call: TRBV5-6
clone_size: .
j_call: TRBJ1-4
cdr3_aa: CASSRDRGQSEKLFF
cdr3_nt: TGTGCCAGCAGCCGGGACAGGGGGCAAAGTGAAAAACTGTTTTTT

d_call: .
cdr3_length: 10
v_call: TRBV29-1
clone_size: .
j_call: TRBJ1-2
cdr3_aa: CSAGAGGYTF
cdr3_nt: TGCAGCGCTGGGGCTGGTGGCTACACCTTC

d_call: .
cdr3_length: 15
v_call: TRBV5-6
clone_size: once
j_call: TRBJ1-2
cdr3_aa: CASSLQGLEGYGYTF
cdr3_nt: TGTGCCAGCAGCCTACAAGGACTGGAAGGGTATGGCTACACCTTC

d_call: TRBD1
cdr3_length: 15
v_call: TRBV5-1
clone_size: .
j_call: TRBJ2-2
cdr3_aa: CASSSQGANTGELFF
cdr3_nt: TGCGCCAGCAGCTCCCAGGGGGCGAATACCGGGGAGCTGTTTTTT

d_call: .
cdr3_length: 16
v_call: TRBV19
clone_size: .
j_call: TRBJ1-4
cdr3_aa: CASSIASGAYNEKLFF
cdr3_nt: TGTGCCAGTAGTATAGCCTCCGGAGCCTACAATGAAAAACTGTTTTTT

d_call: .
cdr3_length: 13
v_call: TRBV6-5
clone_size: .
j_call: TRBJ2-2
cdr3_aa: CPTGAREGGELFF
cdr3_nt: TGTCCCACGGGGGCTAGGGAGGGCGGGGAGCTGTTTTTT

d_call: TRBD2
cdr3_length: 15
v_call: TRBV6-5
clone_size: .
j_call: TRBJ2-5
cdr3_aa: CASRGRLAGGKTQYF
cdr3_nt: TGTGCCAGCAGGGGTAGACTAGCGGGGGGCAAGACCCAGTACTTC

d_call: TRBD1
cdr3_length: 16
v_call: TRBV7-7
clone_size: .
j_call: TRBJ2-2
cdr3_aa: CASSESPGQGAGELFF
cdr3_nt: TGTGCTAGCAGCGAATCGCCGGGACAGGGGGCTGGGGAGCTGTTTTTT

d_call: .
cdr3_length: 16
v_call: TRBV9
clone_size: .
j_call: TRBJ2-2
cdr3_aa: CASSARGTLNTGELFF
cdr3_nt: TGTGCCAGCAGCGCCCGCGGGACTCTGAACACCGGGGAGCTGTTTTTT

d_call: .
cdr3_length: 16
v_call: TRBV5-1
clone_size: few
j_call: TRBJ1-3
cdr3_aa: CASSFTDSTRGNTIYF
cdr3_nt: TGCGCCAGCAGCTTTACCGACAGCACCCGGGGGAACACCATATATTTT

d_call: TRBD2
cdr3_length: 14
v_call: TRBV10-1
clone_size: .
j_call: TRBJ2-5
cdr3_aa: CASSGGGAGETQYF
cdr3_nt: TGCGCCAGCAGTGGCGGGGGGGCCGGAGAGACCCAGTACTTC

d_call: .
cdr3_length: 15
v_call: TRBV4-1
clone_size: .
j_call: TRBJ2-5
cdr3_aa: CASSQLRGPQETQYF
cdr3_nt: TGCGCCAGCAGCCAATTGCGGGGACCACAAGAGACCCAGTACTTC

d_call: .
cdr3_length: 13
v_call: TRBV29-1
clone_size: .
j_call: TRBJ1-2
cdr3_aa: CSVEVSGSRGYTF
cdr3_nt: TGCAGCGTTGAAGTGTCGGGATCGCGTGGCTACACCTTC

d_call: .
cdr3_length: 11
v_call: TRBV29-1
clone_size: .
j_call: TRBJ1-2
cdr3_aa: CSDGRDNGYTF
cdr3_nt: TGCAGCGACGGCCGAGACAATGGCTACACCTTC

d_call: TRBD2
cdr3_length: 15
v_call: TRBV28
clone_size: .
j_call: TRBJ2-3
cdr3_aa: CASSSGGRGTDTQYF
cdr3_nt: TGTGCCAGCTCTTCGGGGGGGCGAGGCACAGATACGCAGTATTTT

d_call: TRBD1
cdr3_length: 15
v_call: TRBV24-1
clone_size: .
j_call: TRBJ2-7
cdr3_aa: CATSDGQGLTYEQYF
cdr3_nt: TGTGCCACCAGTGACGGACAGGGCCTCACCTACGAGCAGTACTTC

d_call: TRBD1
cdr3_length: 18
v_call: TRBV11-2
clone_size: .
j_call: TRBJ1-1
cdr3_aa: CASTRNSGTGGRNTEAFF
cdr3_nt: TGTGCCAGCACCCGTAACTCCGGGACAGGGGGCCGGAACACTGAAGCTTTCTTT

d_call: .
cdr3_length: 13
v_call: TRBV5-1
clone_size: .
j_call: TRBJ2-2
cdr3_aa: CASSPGGTGELFF
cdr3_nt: TGCGCCAGCAGCCCCGGGGGCACCGGGGAGCTGTTTTTT

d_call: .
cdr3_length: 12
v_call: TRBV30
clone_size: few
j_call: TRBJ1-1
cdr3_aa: CAWSPNREAAFF
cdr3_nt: TGTGCCTGGAGCCCAAACAGGGAAGCGGCTTTCTTT

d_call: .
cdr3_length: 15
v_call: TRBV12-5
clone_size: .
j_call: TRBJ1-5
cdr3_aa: CASGSMGLPNQPQHF
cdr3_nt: TGTGCTAGTGGTTCAATGGGACTCCCCAATCAGCCCCAGCATTTT

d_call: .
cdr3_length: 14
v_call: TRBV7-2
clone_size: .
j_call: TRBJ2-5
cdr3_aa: CASSFTPRGLTQYF
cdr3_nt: TGTGCCAGCAGCTTCACCCCCCGCGGCCTGACCCAGTACTTC

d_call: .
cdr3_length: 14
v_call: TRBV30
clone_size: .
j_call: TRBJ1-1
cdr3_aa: CAWSVLSGYTEAFF
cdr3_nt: TGTGCCTGGAGCGTGCTCTCGGGATACACTGAAGCTTTCTTT

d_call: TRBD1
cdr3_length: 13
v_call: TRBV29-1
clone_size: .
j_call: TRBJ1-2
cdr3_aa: CSTSTGAGYGYTF
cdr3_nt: TGCAGCACGTCGACAGGGGCGGGCTATGGCTACACCTTC

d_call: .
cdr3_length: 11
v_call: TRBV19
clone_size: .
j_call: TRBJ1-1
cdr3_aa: CASRVGAEAFF
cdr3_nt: TGTGCCAGTAGAGTGGGGGCGGAAGCTTTCTTT

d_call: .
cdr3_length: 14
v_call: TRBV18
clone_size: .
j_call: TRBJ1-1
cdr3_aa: CASSPLRGYAEAFF
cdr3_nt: TGTGCCAGCTCACCGCTTAGGGGATACGCTGAAGCTTTCTTT

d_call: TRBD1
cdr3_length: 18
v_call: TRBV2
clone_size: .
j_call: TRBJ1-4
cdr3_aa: CASSKDRGRLGYNEKLFF
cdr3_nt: TGTGCCAGCAGTAAAGACAGGGGGCGGCTCGGTTATAATGAAAAACTGTTTTTT

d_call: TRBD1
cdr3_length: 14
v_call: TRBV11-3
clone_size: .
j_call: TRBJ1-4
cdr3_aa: CASSQGGTNEKLFF
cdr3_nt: TGTGCCAGCAGCCAGGGGGGCACTAATGAAAAACTGTTTTTT

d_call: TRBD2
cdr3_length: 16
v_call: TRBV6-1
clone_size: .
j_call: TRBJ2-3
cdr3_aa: CASSEVVRERGSTQYF
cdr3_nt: TGTGCCAGCAGTGAAGTAGTGAGGGAGCGGGGGAGCACGCAGTATTTT

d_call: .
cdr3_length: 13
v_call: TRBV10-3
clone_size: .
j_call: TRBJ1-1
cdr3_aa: CAISDRGRAEAFF
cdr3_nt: TGTGCCATCAGTGACAGGGGTAGGGCTGAAGCTTTCTTT

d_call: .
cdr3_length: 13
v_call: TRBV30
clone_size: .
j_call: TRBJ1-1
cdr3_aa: CAWATGDMEEAFF
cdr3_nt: TGTGCCTGGGCCACCGGGGATATGGAGGAAGCTTTCTTT

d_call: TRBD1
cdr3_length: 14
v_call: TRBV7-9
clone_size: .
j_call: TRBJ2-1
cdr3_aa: CASSFRDRYNEQFF
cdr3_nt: TGTGCCAGCAGCTTCCGGGACAGATACAATGAGCAGTTCTTC

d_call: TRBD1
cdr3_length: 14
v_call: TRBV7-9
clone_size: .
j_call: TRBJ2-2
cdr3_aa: CASSSDRDTGELFF
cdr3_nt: TGTGCCAGCAGCTCAGACAGGGACACCGGGGAGCTGTTTTTT

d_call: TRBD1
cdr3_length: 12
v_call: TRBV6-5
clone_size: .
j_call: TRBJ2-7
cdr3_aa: CASRTGPYEQYF
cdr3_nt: TGTGCCAGCAGGACAGGGCCCTACGAGCAGTACTTC

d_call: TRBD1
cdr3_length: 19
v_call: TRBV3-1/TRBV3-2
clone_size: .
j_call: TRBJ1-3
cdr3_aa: CASSDTPRQGTAAGNTIYF
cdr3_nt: TGTGCCAGCAGTGATACCCCTAGACAGGGGACAGCGGCGGGAAACACCATATATTTT

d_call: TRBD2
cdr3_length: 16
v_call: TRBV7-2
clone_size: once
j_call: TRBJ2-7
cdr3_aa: CASSLDPGGFGYEQYF
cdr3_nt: TGTGCCAGCAGCTTAGATCCGGGGGGGTTTGGTTACGAGCAGTACTTC

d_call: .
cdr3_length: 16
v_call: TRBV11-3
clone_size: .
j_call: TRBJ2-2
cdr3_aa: CASSFGGPPGTGELFF
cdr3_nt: TGTGCCAGCAGCTTCGGGGGGCCCCCGGGGACCGGGGAGCTGTTTTTT

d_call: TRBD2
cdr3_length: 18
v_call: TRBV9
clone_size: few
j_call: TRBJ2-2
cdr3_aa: CASSVGSEAGVYTGELFF
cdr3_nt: TGTGCCAGCAGCGTAGGGTCCGAAGCGGGGGTTTACACCGGGGAGCTGTTTTTT

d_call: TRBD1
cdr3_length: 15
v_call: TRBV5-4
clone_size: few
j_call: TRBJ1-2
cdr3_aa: CASSLASQGAGGYTF
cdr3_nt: TGTGCCAGCAGCTTGGCATCTCAGGGGGCGGGTGGCTACACCTTC

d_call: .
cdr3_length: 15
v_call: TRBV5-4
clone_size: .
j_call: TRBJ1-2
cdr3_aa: CASSSLKTTGNGYTF
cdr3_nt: TGTGCCAGCAGCTCCCTTAAAACCACAGGAAATGGCTACACCTTC

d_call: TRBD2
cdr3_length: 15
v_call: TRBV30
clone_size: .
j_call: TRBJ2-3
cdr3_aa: CAWSVRGGLGDTQYF
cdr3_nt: TGTGCCTGGAGTGTACGCGGGGGGCTGGGAGATACGCAGTATTTT